Detailed here is one TCR beta chain. What it recognizes is unknown. These data come from a study of cytomegalovirus exposure and HLA in healthy donors. General study results and limits: A later analysis, which compared TCR beta chains of equal frequency, found the HLA-associated ones more clonally expanded.

This CDR3 has 15 residues. V was clipped by 0 bases and J by 3 bases; unmatched bases: 5. Germline assignment: CDR1 SGHKS and CDR2 YYEKEE (reference sequence). The study ran its PCR with 60 Vbeta and 13 Jbeta primers. The data were produced by immunoSEQ multiplex PCR, yet TCRdb's version contains in-frame clones alone and is incomplete. Of some 200,000 clones listed, roughly four fifths are singletons. The receptor's source is a woman aged 40 to 49 in good health and CMV-seronegative. The genes are TRBV5-5 and TRBJ2-5; 7 positions agree with TRBD1. The specimen was PBMCs. CDR3 residues: CASSLEGQSEETQYF. The CDR3 DNA sequence: TGTGCCAGCAGCTTGGAGGGACAGTCCGAAGAGACCCAGTACTTC.